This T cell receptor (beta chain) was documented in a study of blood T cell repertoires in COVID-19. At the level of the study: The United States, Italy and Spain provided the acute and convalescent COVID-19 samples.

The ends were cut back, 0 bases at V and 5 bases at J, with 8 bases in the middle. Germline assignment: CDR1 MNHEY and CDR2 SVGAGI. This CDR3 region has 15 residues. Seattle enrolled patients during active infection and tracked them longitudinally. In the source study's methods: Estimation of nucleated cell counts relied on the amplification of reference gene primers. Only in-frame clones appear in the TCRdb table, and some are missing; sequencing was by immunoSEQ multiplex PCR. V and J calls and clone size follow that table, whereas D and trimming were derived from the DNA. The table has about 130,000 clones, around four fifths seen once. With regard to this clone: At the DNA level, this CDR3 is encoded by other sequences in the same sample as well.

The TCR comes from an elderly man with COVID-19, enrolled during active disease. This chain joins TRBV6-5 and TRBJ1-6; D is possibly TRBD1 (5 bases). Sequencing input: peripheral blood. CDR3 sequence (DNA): TGTGCCAGCAGTTACTCGGGGGGGGATAATTCACCCCTCCACTTT. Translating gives CASSYSGGDNSPLHF.